This T cell receptor (beta chain) was retrieved from a study of blood T cell repertoires in COVID-19. Study-level information: Specimens from acute and convalescent COVID-19 originated in the United States, Italy and Spain. PBMCs, B-cell-depleted T cells, or T cells were the source of the cDNA or gDNA that made up the material.

Germline assignment: CDR1 MNHEY and CDR2 SVGAGI. The CDR3 is made up of 15 amino acids. V was cut by 2 bases and J by 2 bases, with 7 bases left in between. Original data processing: Estimates of nucleated cell counts were drawn from the amplification of reference gene primers. Measured with immunoSEQ multiplex PCR; TCRdb has only the in-frame clones, and not every one. The V and J calls and clone size come from that table; D and trimming were worked out from the DNA. Here the sample spans 150,000 to 200,000 clones, 70% to 90% being singletons. The sequence derives from a man aged 18-30 years who had recovered from COVID-19. Sequenced sample: peripheral blood. The rearrangement uses TRBV6-5 and TRBJ2-6; D may be TRBD1 (6 bases). The CDR3 here is CASSYTGTGANVLTF. The CDR3 coding sequence is TGTGCCAGCAGTTACACAGGGACTGGGGCCAACGTCCTGACTTTC.